A selection of T cell receptor beta chains follows, all from one sample in a study of breast tumors, draining lymph nodes, adjacent tissues. TCRdb recomputed calls from the multiplex PCR reads with MiXCR, one row per CDR3 protein. The sample has 50,000 to 85,000 distinct CDR3 sequences; around two fifths are singletons. Sequenced material: breast tumor tissue. Source of these receptors: a female donor with breast cancer. Some clones in this sample may be carry-over from other donors' samples. CDR3s include the opening cysteine and the closing phenylalanine or tryptophan. The D gene is left open where the match is weak. Only part of the rows carry a size: once, few, many, or a class if the clone is expanded.

16 many TRBJ2-3 TRBV10-3 - CAISEPASVTTDTQYF TGTGCCATCAGTGAACCAGCGAGTGTTACCACAGATACGCAGTATTTT
15 - TRBJ2-5 TRBV7-3 TRBD1 CASSYGQGAGETQYF TGTGCCAGCAGCTACGGACAGGGGGCTGGAGAGACCCAGTACTTC
13 few TRBJ1-1 TRBV7-3 - CASSLLVNTEAFF TGTGCCAGCAGCTTACTAGTGAACACTGAAGCTTTCTTT
15 many TRBJ2-5 TRBV2 - CATLAARTRKETQYF TGTGCCACCCTGGCGGCCCGGACACGGAAAGAGACCCAGTACTTC
15 many TRBJ1-2 TRBV9 - CASSSQGSLSLGYTF TGTGCCAGCAGCAGTCAGGGGAGCTTAAGTCTGGGCTACACCTTC
15 many TRBJ2-1 TRBV14 TRBD2 CASSQERRGYNEQFF TGTGCCAGCAGCCAAGAGAGGCGGGGGTACAATGAGCAGTTCTTC
16 many TRBJ1-6 TRBV2 - CASRSGQNSYNSPLHF TGTGCCAGCCGGAGTGGACAGAACTCCTATAATTCACCCCTCCACTTT
17 - TRBJ2-2 TRBV6-6 - CASRPSVGGVSTGELFF TGTGCCAGCAGGCCCTCCGTGGGGGGAGTTAGCACCGGGGAGCTGTTTTTT
19 - TRBJ1-5 TRBV4-2 - CASSHRAGGKTLSNQPQHF TGTGCCAGCAGCCACCGAGCGGGGGGCAAGACCCTTTCCAATCAGCCCCAGCATTTT
14 few TRBJ1-1 TRBV13 TRBD1 CASSRQGGSTEAFF TGTGCCAGCAGTCGACAGGGAGGTAGCACTGAAGCTTTCTTT
11 many TRBJ2-7 TRBV20-1 - CSARALREQYF TGCAGTGCGCGGGCCCTTAGAGAGCAGTACTTC
14 - TRBJ1-4 TRBV9 - CASSVARTDEKLFF TGTGCCAGCAGCGTAGCTCGGACGGATGAAAAACTGTTTTTC
18 many TRBJ2-7 TRBV7-2 TRBD2 CASSRPGLAGGRGHEQYF TGTGCCAGCAGCCGACCGGGACTAGCGGGGGGGCGAGGGCACGAGCAGTACTTC
10 - TRBJ1-4 TRBV6-5 - CASSRGKLFF TGTGCCAGCAGTCGGGGAAAACTGTTTTTT
14 - TRBJ1-5 TRBV7-9 - CASSLGHRGHPQHF TGTGCCAGCAGCCTGGGGCATCGGGGACATCCCCAGCATTTT
15 - TRBJ2-4 TRBV6-5 - CASSSGDWAKNIQYF TGTGCCAGCAGTTCGGGGGACTGGGCCAAAAACATTCAGTACTTC
16 many TRBJ2-2 TRBV5-6 - CASSPDGGTNTGELFF TGTGCCAGCAGCCCTGACGGAGGAACGAACACCGGGGAGCTGTTTTTT